These 20 T cell receptor beta chains were all obtained from the same sample, sequenced in a study of shared clonotypes between healthy human individuals. Profiling relied on immunoSEQ multiplex PCR, and the TCRdb table lists in-frame clones only, not all of them. Among roughly 550,000 clones listed, roughly 95% were seen once. Naive CD8 populations comprised CD45RO-negative cells positively selected for CCR7, excluding terminally differentiated effector memory CD45RA+ cells. Sequenced material: naive CD8+ T cells sorted from blood. These receptors came from a woman aged 30 to 39 in good health.

J is TRBJ2-1 and V is TRBV5-6; a possible D gene is TRBD2 (5 bases). The CDR3 has 13 amino acids. Trimming removed 5 bases from V and 13 bases from J, with 19 bases in between. Germline V gives CDR1 SGHDT, CDR2 YYEEEE. CDR3: CASSKAAGGYQFF. The CDR3 DNA reads TGTGCCAGCAGTAAGGCGGCGGGCGGGTACCAGTTCTTC.

In DNA, the CDR3 is TGTGCCAGCAGCTTGAAGGATGAGCAGTTCTTC. This encodes CASSLKDEQFF. The chain recombines TRBV5-6 with TRBJ2-1; D remains ambiguous. Between the trimmed V and J ends, which lost 1 base and 8 bases, there was a span of 4 bases. CDR1 SGHDT and CDR2 YYEEEE come from the germline V gene. The CDR3 totals 11 residues.

This chain uses TRBV2 with TRBJ1-1; D might be TRBD1 (5 bases). The CDR3 extends over 13 amino acids. V was cut by 8 bases and J by 0 bases, with 10 bases left in between. Germline V gene sequence: CDR1 SNHLY, CDR2 FYNNEI. CDR3 in amino acids: CASEGRVNTEAFF. In nucleotides, the CDR3 is TGTGCCAGCGAGGGGCGAGTGAACACTGAAGCTTTCTTT.

This rearrangement joins TRBV2 to TRBJ2-7; D unclear. The CDR3 covers 14 residues. V was pared by 7 bases and J by 7 bases, with 20 bases between. Germline V lookup: CDR1 SNHLY, CDR2 FYNNEI. The CDR3 sequence: CASILPRWGSEQYF. In DNA, the CDR3 is TGTGCCAGCATTCTCCCCCGGTGGGGAAGTGAGCAGTACTTC.

Concerning this clone itself: The CDR3 end shows no conserved phenylalanine or tryptophan, and so a read error is likely. It is unclear where the CDR3 begins or ends on the DNA, so no DNA is shown, and the CDR3 is as TCRdb lists it. The chain employs TRBV12-2 and TRBJ2-7; no check of the table's D call, TRBD2, against the DNA was made. TRBV12-2 is labeled a pseudogene. Both ends counted, the CDR3 spans 10 residues. This CDR3 is CASRSENEVP.

The chain couples TRBV5-1 to TRBJ2-7; 7 nucleotides align to TRBD2. The CDR3 sequence is 12 residues long. Trimming cost V 1 base and J 5 bases; bases outside gene matches: 0. Germline V gene lookup returns CDR1 SGHRS and CDR2 YFSETQ. The CDR3 region has the DNA TGCGCCAGCAGCTTGACTAGCGACGAGCAGTACTTC. This gives the protein CASSLTSDEQYF. Complete variable domain (other parts from reference TRBV5-1 and TRBJ2-7): KAGVTQTPRYLIKTRGQQVTLSCSPISGHRSVSWYQQTPGQGLQFLFEYFSETQRNKGNFPGRFSGRQFSNSRSEMNVSTLELGDSALYLCASSLTSDEQYFGPGTRLTVT.

The rearrangement joins TRBV10-1 to TRBJ2-1; TRBD2 agrees at 8 bases. V was clipped by 0 bases and J by 5 bases; unmatched bases: 6. Looked up from germline, CDR1 is WNHNN and CDR2 is SYGVQD (reference sequence). This CDR3 region has 16 residues. The CDR3 protein is CASSESGGGINNEQFF. DNA for the CDR3: TGCGCCAGCAGTGAGTCGGGCGGGGGGATCAACAATGAGCAGTTCTTC.

This clone showed up just a few times. This CDR3 is CASSSTGDGYTF. The CDR3 region has the DNA TGTGCCAGCAGTTCGACAGGGGATGGCTACACCTTC. This chain connects TRBV28 to TRBJ1-2; 8 bases are a match to TRBD1. CDR3 size: 12 residues. Germline V gives CDR1 MDHEN, CDR2 SYDVKM. The V and J ends lost 4 bases and 6 bases, in that order; junction bases with no gene match: 1.

This chain uses TRBV10-3 with TRBJ1-2, with 8 positions matching TRBD1. V gave up 0 bases and J gave up 3 bases; unmatched junction bases: 9. Germline loops: CDR1 ENHRY, CDR2 SYGVKD. The CDR3 length is 17 residues. For the CDR3, the DNA is TGTGCCATCAGTGAGTCGAGTGACAGGGGTAGGGACTATGGCTACACCTTC. Translated: CAISESSDRGRDYGYTF.

The CDR3: CASSHYYSYEQYF. The CDR3, as DNA: TGTGCCAGCAGCCACTACTACTCCTACGAGCAGTACTTC. This chain links TRBV11-2 with TRBJ2-7, with D unresolved. The V gene lost 5 bases and the J gene lost 0 bases, with 8 bases spanning the gap. The CDR3 is made up of 13 amino acids. Looked up from germline, CDR1 is SGHAT and CDR2 is FQNNGV. The whole variable domain, remainder taken from reference TRBV11-2 and TRBJ2-7, is EAGVAQSPRYKIIEKRQSVAFWCNPISGHATLYWYQQILGQGPKLLIQFQNNGVVDDSQLPKDRFSAERLKGVDSTLKIQPAKLEDSAVYLCASSHYYSYEQYFGPGTRLTVT.

The sample holds a few counts of this clone. The V gene is TRBV29-1, the J gene TRBJ2-3; 9 bases agree with TRBD2. V dropped 4 bases and J dropped 5; count of bases not matched to a gene: 7. The germline CDR1 and CDR2 sequences are SQVTM and ANQGSEA. This CDR3 contains 14 residues. This chain's CDR3 is CSVVGTSIVDTQYF. The CDR3 nucleotides are TGCAGCGTTGTAGGGACTAGCATCGTAGATACGCAGTATTTT.

This sequence joins TRBV6-1 and TRBJ1-3; TRBD1 aligns across 10 bases. The CDR3 loop spans 15 amino acids. V gave up 7 bases and J gave up 2 bases; unmatched junction bases: 5. In germline, CDR1 is MNHNS, CDR2 SASEGT. The DNA for the CDR3 is TGTGCCAGCACAGGGGACAGGGGAACTGGAAACACCATATATTTT. Its translation: CASTGDRGTGNTIYF.

V is TRBV11-3 and J is TRBJ2-3; D may correspond to TRBD1 or TRBD2 (5 bases each). This CDR3 has 15 residues. Germline CDR1 SGHNT, CDR2 YENEEA. V gave up 3 bases and J gave up 3 bases, with 13 bases separating them. The CDR3 loop is CASSFGAGRTDTQYF. CDR3 DNA sequence: TGTGCCAGCAGCTTTGGGGCGGGTCGGACAGATACGCAGTATTTT.

The chain couples TRBV6-5 to TRBJ1-2; no reliable D call. Germline V gene lookup returns CDR1 MNHEY and CDR2 SVGAGI. This CDR3 has 15 residues. V was clipped by 2 bases and J by 4 bases, with 14 bases between them. CDR3 coding DNA: TGTGCCAGCAGTTACGGTGTAGACCCGAGCTATGGCTACACCTTC. It is translated as CASSYGVDPSYGYTF.

The chain combines TRBV29-1 with TRBJ2-3; 11 positions agree with TRBD2. Germline CDR1 reads SQVTM; CDR2 reads ANQGSEA. J lost 4 bases, V lost 7 bases, and 10 bases had no gene match. The CDR3 has 15 residues. CDR3 protein: CSAELAGVVADTQYF. CDR3 DNA sequence: TGCAGCGCAGAACTAGCGGGAGTTGTGGCAGATACGCAGTATTTT.

V gene TRBV4-1 combines with J gene TRBJ2-7; D might be TRBD1 or TRBD2, each matching 5 bases. V shed 2 bases and J shed 8 bases, with 10 bases lying between them. Germline assignment: CDR1 MGHRA and CDR2 YSYEKL. CDR3 length: 12 amino acids. CDR3 sequence (DNA): TGCGCCAGCAGCCAACCCCCGGGACAGCAGTACTTC. It encodes CASSQPPGQQYF.

The chain employs TRBV6-1 and TRBJ2-3, with 11 positions matching TRBD2. Trimming cost V 0 bases and J 3 bases; bases outside gene matches: 5. CDR1 is MNHNS, CDR2 SASEGT, per germline. This CDR3 is built from 17 residues. This CDR3 reads CASSEARLAGYTDTQYF. As DNA, the CDR3 is TGTGCCAGCAGTGAAGCACGACTAGCGGGATATACAGATACGCAGTATTTT.

This rearrangement joins TRBV2 to TRBJ2-7; D ambiguous. Per the germline V gene, CDR1 is SNHLY and CDR2 is FYNNEI. V was pared by 7 bases and J by 2 bases, with 0 bases between. The CDR3 runs to 9 residues. CDR3 sequence: CASTYEQYF. The DNA of the CDR3 is TGTGCCAGCACCTACGAGCAGTACTTC.

The rearrangement links TRBV28 to TRBJ1-2, with D unclear. Trimming left V 2 bases short and J 7 bases short, with 20 bases between. Germline values: CDR1 MDHEN, CDR2 SYDVKM. This CDR3 contains 16 residues. The CDR3: CASSLLMSAARAGYTF. CDR3 DNA: TGTGCCAGCAGTTTACTTATGTCAGCGGCTCGGGCTGGCTACACCTTC.

The chain carries TRBV2 and TRBJ2-1; D is unclear. The CDR3 has 15 residues. V lost 0 bases to trimming and J lost 2 bases, with 8 bases between them. CDR1 is SNHLY and CDR2 is FYNNEI in the germline V gene. The CDR3 region is CASSEASNPYNEQFF. The CDR3 nucleotides are TGTGCCAGCAGTGAAGCTTCAAACCCCTACAATGAGCAGTTCTTC.